This TCR beta chain was obtained from a study of cytomegalovirus exposure and HLA in healthy donors. Overall study: Within the Caucasian-associated ancestry cluster were roughly 81% of the roughly 400 genotyped donors.

Primers for the PCR totalled 60 Vbeta and 13 Jbeta. Only in-frame clones appear in the TCRdb table, and some are missing; sequencing was by immunoSEQ multiplex PCR. The sample holds about 130,000 clones, roughly 70% seen once. This clone has only one observation. This sequence originates from a man younger than 40 in good health and CMV-seronegative. Specimen: PBMCs.

CDR3 sequence reads: CASTPLEANYGYTF. For the CDR3, the DNA is TGTGCCAGCACCCCCCTCGAGGCTAACTATGGCTACACCTTC. V usage is TRBV9 and J usage is TRBJ1-2; D remains ambiguous. The CDR3 extends over 14 amino acids. The V end lost 6 bases, the J end lost 0 bases, and 12 bases lay between the germline ends. Germline CDR1 is SGDLS and CDR2 is YYNGEE.